Shown below are 3 T cell receptor beta chains from a single sample sequenced in a study of T cells in Graves' hyperthyroidism and ophthalmopathy. From RNA transcripts, TCR beta CDR3 regions were amplified. An initial round of RT-PCR targeting the TCR CDR3 relied on the HTBI primer set. Via MiXCR, TCRdb re-called the multiplex PCR reads, giving one row per CDR3 protein. Among around 690,000 distinct CDR3 sequences, roughly 17% were seen once, and the ten largest hold roughly a sixth. The sequenced material came from blood. Receptor source: a man aged 45-65 years with Graves' hyperthyroidism.

This clonotype was seen ten or more times. This chain joins TRBV7-8 and TRBJ1-2; D unclear. V shed 1 base and J shed 6 bases, with 9 bases lying between them. Germline V gene lookup returns CDR1 SGHVS and CDR2 FQNEAQ. The CDR3 sequence is 13 residues long. This chain's CDR3 is CASSLGGLDGYTF. The CDR3 DNA reads TGTGCCAGCAGCTTAGGGGGTCTTGATGGCTACACCTTC.

The chain couples TRBV3-1 to TRBJ2-3; TRBD2 agrees at 9 bases. The germline V gene encodes CDR1 LGHDT and CDR2 YNNKEL (reference sequence). Unmatched junction bases numbered 18, after V lost 4 bases and J lost 1 base. There are 20 residues in the CDR3. This CDR3 reads CASSPPLLKKREVCTDTQYF. The CDR3 region has the DNA TGTGCCAGCAGCCCCCCCCTATTGAAGAAGCGGGAGGTGTGCACAGATACGCAGTATTTT.

The sample holds many counts of this clonotype. This chain joins TRBV28 and TRBJ2-1, with 9 bases lining up with TRBD1. Germline trimming cut 6 bases from V and 9 bases from J; bases unmatched to any gene: 6. Germline V lookup: CDR1 MDHEN, CDR2 SYDVKM. CDR3 size: 13 residues. CDR3 DNA sequence: TGTGCCAGCAGGTGGACAGGGGAAGGTGAGCAGTTCTTC. Protein sequence: CASRWTGEGEQFF.